These T cell receptor beta chains were read from a single sample in a study of T cell changes during pregnancy in multiple sclerosis. Measured with immunoSEQ multiplex PCR; TCRdb has only the in-frame clones, and not every one. The profile shows roughly 54,000 clones, roughly 90% of them singletons. This specimen was CD4+ T cells from peripheral blood mononuclear cells, taken after pregnancy. These receptors were obtained from a female donor with multiple sclerosis, enrolled in a pregnancy study. Each CDR3 is given with its conserved first and last residue. D genes are given only for firm matches. Some rows have no size entry. The others give once, few or many, or a class for an expanded clone.

size | J | V | D | CDR3 | DNA
NA | TRBJ1-4 | TRBV27 | NA | CASSLSGRAEKLFF | TGTGCCAGCAGTTTATCCGGGCGGGCGGAAAAACTGTTTTTT
NA | TRBJ1-2 | TRBV6-5 | NA | CASSYSRTANYGYTF | TGTGCCAGCAGTTACTCGAGGACAGCTAACTATGGCTACACCTTC
NA | TRBJ2-5 | TRBV18 | NA | CASSPSRVWETQYF | TGTGCCAGCTCACCAAGCAGGGTTTGGGAGACCCAGTACTTC
NA | TRBJ2-7 | TRBV15 | NA | CATSFSSYEQYF | TGTGCCACCAGCTTTAGCTCCTACGAGCAGTACTTC
NA | TRBJ2-3 | TRBV30 | NA | CAWSVLRGAPDTQYF | TGTGCCTGGAGTGTACTTCGGGGGGCCCCAGATACGCAGTATTTT
NA | TRBJ2-2 | TRBV12-5 | TRBD1 | CASGRREYRGRKNTGELFF | TGTGCTAGTGGCCGGAGGGAGTACAGGGGGCGAAAAAACACCGGGGAGCTGTTTTTT
NA | TRBJ1-6 | TRBV5-1 | NA | CASSSTGPKVGSPLHF | TGCGCCAGCAGCTCAACAGGTCCTAAGGTTGGGTCACCCCTCCACTTT
NA | TRBJ2-2 | TRBV7-2 | NA | CASSSLGTGELFF | TGTGCCAGCAGCTCCCTCGGGACAGGGGAGCTGTTTTTT
NA | TRBJ1-5 | TRBV10-1 | NA | CASSEWGRGYSNQPQHF | TGCGCCAGCAGTGAGTGGGGCAGGGGCTATAGCAATCAGCCCCAGCATTTT
NA | TRBJ1-1 | TRBV5-1 | NA | CASSLDRDTEAFF | TGCGCCAGCAGCTTGGACAGGGACACTGAAGCTTTCTTT
NA | TRBJ2-1 | TRBV15 | NA | CATSRDQGGTEQFF | TGTGCCACCAGCAGAGATCAAGGAGGGACTGAGCAGTTCTTC
NA | TRBJ1-4 | TRBV5-1 | NA | CASSLGAPNEKLFF | TGCGCCAGCAGCTTGGGGGCCCCTAATGAAAAACTGTTTTTT
NA | TRBJ1-1 | TRBV19 | NA | CASSHRDNIGTEAFF | TGTGCCAGTAGTCACAGGGATAATATAGGCACTGAAGCTTTCTTT
NA | TRBJ1-1 | TRBV5-6 | NA | CASSSRLVLTGAFF | TGTGCCAGCAGCTCCCGGTTGGTCCTCACCGGAGCTTTCTTT
NA | TRBJ2-3 | TRBV10-3 | NA | CAISESGRRDPDTQYF | TGTGCCATCAGTGAGTCGGGCAGGCGTGACCCAGATACGCAGTATTTT
NA | TRBJ2-7 | TRBV5-4 | NA | CASSLQNLYEQYF | TGTGCCAGCAGCTTACAGAATCTTTACGAGCAGTACTTC
NA | TRBJ2-7 | TRBV4-3 | TRBD1 | CASSQGQTYEQYF | TGCGCCAGCAGCCAGGGACAGACCTACGAGCAGTACTTC
NA | TRBJ2-7 | TRBV7-7 | TRBD1 | CASSAGGGYEQYF | TGTGCCAGCAGCGCAGGGGGCGGCTACGAGCAGTACTTC
once | TRBJ1-2 | TRBV5-5 | TRBD1 | CASSALPGQGFYGYTF | TGTGCCAGCAGCGCCCTACCGGGACAGGGGTTCTATGGCTACACCTTC
NA | TRBJ1-2 | TRBV9 | NA | CASSHDSHYGYTF | TGTGCCAGCAGCCACGACAGCCACTATGGCTACACCTTC
NA | TRBJ1-2 | TRBV2 | TRBD1 | CASSKDRGTFGYTF | TGTGCCAGCAGTAAGGACAGGGGGACCTTCGGCTACACCTTC
once | TRBJ2-7 | TRBV7-9 | NA | CASSVGREQYF | TGTGCCAGCAGCGTGGGGAGGGAGCAGTACTTC
NA | TRBJ2-1 | TRBV4-3 | TRBD1 | CASSQSPGQGGNEQFF | TGCGCCAGCAGCCAATCTCCGGGACAGGGGGGCAATGAGCAGTTCTTC
NA | TRBJ1-5 | TRBV7-8 | TRBD1 | CASSLGAGGFQPQHF | TGTGCCAGCAGCCTGGGGGCAGGGGGCTTTCAGCCCCAGCATTTT
NA | TRBJ2-5 | TRBV2 | NA | CASSLQAQETQYF | TGTGCCAGCAGCTTACAGGCCCAAGAGACCCAGTACTTC
NA | TRBJ1-5 | TRBV6-1 | NA | CASSTQLNQPQHF | TGTGCCAGCAGTACACAGCTGAATCAGCCCCAGCATTTT
NA | TRBJ2-2 | TRBV7-9 | TRBD1 | CASSVTRDRESTLGELFF | TGTGCCAGCAGCGTCACCCGGGACAGGGAAAGTACTTTGGGGGAGCTGTTTTTT
NA | TRBJ2-6 | TRBV5-1 | NA | CASSTYRVSGANVLTF | TGCGCCAGCAGCACATACAGGGTCTCTGGGGCCAACGTCCTGACTTTC
once | TRBJ2-5 | TRBV30 | NA | CAWSVGGRGRYQETQYF | TGTGCCTGGAGTGTGGGGGGGCGGGGGCGCTACCAAGAGACCCAGTACTTC
NA | TRBJ1-1 | TRBV23-1 | NA | CASSQEGCKNTEAFF | TGCGCCAGCAGTCAGGAGGGGTGCAAGAACACTGAAGCTTTCTTT
NA | TRBJ1-1 | TRBV4-3 | NA | CASSRDGTLTEAFF | TGCGCCAGCAGCCGAGACGGGACATTAACTGAAGCTTTCTTT
NA | TRBJ2-3 | TRBV7-8 | TRBD2 | CASSYAGGRRGTQYF | TGTGCCAGCAGCTATGCGGGGGGCCGCCGGGGAACGCAGTATTTT
NA | TRBJ1-1 | TRBV6-5 | NA | CASIESPANTEAFF | TGTGCCAGCATCGAGAGTCCCGCGAACACTGAAGCTTTCTTT
NA | TRBJ1-1 | TRBV5-4 | NA | CASSLSGGYTEAFF | TGTGCCAGCAGCTTGTCCGGGGGATATACTGAAGCTTTCTTT
NA | TRBJ2-1 | TRBV5-1 | TRBD2 | CASSLIAGGPLNEQFF | TGCGCCAGCAGCTTAATAGCGGGGGGGCCCTTAAATGAGCAGTTCTTC
once | TRBJ1-4 | TRBV6-6 | TRBD1 | CASSKETGGNEKLFF | TGTGCCAGCAGTAAAGAGACAGGGGGAAATGAAAAACTGTTTTTT